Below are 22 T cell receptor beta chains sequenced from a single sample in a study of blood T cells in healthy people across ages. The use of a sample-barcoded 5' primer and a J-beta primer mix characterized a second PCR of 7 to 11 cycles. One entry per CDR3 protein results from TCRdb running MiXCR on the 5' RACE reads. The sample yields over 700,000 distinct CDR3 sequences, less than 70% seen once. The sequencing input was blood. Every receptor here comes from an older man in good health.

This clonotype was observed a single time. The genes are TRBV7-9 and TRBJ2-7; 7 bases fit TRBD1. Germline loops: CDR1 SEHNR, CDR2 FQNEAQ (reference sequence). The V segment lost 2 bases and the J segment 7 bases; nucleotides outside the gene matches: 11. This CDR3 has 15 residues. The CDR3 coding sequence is TGTGCCAGCAGCTTAACGACAGGGTGGTTGGCGGAGCAGTACTTC. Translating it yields CASSLTTGWLAEQYF.

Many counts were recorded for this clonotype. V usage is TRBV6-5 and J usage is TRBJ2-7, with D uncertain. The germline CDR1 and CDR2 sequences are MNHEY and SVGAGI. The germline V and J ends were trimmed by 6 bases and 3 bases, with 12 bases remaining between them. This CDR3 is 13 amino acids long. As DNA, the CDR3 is TGTGCCAGCAGCCGCCCGGGTGGCTACGAGCAGTACTTC. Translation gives CASSRPGGYEQYF.

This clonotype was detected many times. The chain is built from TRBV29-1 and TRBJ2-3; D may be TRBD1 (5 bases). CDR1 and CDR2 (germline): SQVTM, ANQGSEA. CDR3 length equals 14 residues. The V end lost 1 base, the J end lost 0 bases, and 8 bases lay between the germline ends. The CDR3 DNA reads TGCAGCGTTGAAGGTCAGGGAAGCACAGATACGCAGTATTTT. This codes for CSVEGQGSTDTQYF.

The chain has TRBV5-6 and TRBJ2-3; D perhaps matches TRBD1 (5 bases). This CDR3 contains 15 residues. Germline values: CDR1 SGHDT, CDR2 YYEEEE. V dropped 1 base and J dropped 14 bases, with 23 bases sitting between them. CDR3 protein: CASSLNDRGLRYAYF. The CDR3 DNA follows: TGTGCCAGCAGCTTGAACGACAGAGGTCTCAGATACGCGTATTTT.

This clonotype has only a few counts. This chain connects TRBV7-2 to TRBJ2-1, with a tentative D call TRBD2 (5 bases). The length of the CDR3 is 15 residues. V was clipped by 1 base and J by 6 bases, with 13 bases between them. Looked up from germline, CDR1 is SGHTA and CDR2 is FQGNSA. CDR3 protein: CASSLGPLASNEQFF. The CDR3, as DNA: TGTGCCAGCAGCTTAGGCCCGCTAGCTTCCAATGAGCAGTTCTTC.

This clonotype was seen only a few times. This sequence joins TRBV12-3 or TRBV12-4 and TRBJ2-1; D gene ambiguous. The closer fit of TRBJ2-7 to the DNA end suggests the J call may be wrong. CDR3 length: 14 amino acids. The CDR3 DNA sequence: TGTGCCAGCAGTGTCGGACCGTCCTACAATGAGCAGTACTTC. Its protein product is CASSVGPSYNEQYF.

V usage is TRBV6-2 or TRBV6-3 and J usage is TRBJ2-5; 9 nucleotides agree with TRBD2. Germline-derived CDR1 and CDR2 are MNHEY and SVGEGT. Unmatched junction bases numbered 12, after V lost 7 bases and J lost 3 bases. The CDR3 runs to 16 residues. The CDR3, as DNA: TGTGCCAGCACCGTAAGGGGGGGACTAGCCAAAGAGACCCAGTACTTC. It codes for CASTVRGGLAKETQYF.

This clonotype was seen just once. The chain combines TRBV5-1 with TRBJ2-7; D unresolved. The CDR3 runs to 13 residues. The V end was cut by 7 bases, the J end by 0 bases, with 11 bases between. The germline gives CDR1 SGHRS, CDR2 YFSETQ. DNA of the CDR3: TGCGCCAGCGGCATGGACCTCTCCTACGAGCAGTACTTC. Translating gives CASGMDLSYEQYF.

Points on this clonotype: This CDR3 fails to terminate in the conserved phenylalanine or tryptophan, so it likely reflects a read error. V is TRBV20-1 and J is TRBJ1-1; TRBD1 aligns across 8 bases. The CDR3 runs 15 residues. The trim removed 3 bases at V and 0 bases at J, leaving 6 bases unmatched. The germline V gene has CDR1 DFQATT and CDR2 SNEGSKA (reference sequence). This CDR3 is CSASNQGALNTEAFL. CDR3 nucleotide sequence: TGCAGTGCTAGTAACCAGGGGGCTTTGAACACTGAAGCTTTCCTT.

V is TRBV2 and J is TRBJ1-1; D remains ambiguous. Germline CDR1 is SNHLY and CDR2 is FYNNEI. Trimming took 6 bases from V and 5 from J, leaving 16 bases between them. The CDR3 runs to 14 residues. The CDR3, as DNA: TGTGCCAGCAGACCCGGGTTCCCTGGGACTGAAGCTTTCTTT. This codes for CASRPGFPGTEAFF. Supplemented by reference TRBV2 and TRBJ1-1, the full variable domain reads EPEVTQTPSHQVTQMGQEVILRCVPISNHLYFYWYRQILGQKVEFLVSFYNNEISEKSEIFDDQFSVERPDGSNFTLKIRSTKLEDSAMYFCASRPGFPGTEAFFGQGTRLTVV.

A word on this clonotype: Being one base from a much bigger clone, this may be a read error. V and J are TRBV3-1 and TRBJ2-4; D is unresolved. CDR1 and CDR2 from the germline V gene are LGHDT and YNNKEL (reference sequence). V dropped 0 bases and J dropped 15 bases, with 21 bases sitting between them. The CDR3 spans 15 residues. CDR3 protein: CASSQDGRTQETRYF. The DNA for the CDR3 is TGTGCCAGCAGCCAAGATGGGCGTACTCAAGAGACCCGGTACTTC.

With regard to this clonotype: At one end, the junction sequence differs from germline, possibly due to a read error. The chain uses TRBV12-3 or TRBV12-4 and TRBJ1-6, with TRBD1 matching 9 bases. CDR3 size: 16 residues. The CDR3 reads CASSQKGGQGNSLLHF. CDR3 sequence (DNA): TGTGCCAGCAGTCAAAAAGGGGGACAGGGAAATTCACTCCTCCACTTT.

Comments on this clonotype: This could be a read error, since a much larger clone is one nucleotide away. CDR3: CASSLNYNEQYF. For the CDR3, the DNA is TGTGCCAGCAGTTTAAACTACAATGAGCAGTACTTC. The rearrangement links TRBV27 to TRBJ2-5; unclear D gene. V lost 2 bases and J 11 bases, leaving 12 bases between the germline ends. The germline V gene has CDR1 MNHEY and CDR2 SMNVEV (reference sequence). The CDR3 length is 12 residues.

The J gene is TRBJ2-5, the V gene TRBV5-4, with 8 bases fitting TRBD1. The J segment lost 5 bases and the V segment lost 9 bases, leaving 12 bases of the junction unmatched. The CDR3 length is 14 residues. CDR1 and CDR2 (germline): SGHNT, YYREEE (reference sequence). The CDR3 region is CATHLGQARETQYF. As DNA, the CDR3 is TGTGCCACCCACTTGGGACAGGCCCGGGAGACCCAGTACTTC. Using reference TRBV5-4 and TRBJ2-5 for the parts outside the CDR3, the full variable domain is ETGVTQSPTHLIKTRGQQVTLRCSSQSGHNTVSWYQQALGQGPQFIFQYYREEENGRGNFPPRFSGLQFPNYSSELNVNALELDDSALYLCATHLGQARETQYFGPGTRLLVL.

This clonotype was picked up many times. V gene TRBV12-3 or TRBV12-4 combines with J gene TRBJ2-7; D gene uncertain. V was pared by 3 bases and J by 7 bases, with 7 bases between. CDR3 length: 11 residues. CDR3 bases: TGTGCCAGCAGTTTTGGGGATGAGCAGTACTTC. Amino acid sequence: CASSFGDEQYF.

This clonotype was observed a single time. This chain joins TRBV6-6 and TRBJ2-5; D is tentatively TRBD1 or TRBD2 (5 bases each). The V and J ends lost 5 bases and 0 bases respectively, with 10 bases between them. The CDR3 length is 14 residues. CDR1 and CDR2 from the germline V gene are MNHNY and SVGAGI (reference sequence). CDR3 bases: TGTGCCAGCAGTGACGGGGCGGACCAAGAGACCCAGTACTTC. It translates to CASSDGADQETQYF.

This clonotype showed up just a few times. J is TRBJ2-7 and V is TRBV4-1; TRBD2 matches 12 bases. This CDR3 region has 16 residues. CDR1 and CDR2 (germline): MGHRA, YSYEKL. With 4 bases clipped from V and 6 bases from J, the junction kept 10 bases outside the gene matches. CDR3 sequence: CASSPSSGGVWCEQYF. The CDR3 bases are TGCGCCAGCAGCCCCTCTAGCGGGGGGGTTTGGTGCGAGCAGTACTTC.

CDR3 DNA: TGCAGCGTTCGGTCTCCGCAGACATACAATGAGCAGTTCTTC. Protein sequence: CSVRSPQTYNEQFF. This sequence joins TRBV29-1 and TRBJ2-1; D remains ambiguous. The V end was cut by 5 bases, the J end by 4 bases, with 15 bases between. The CDR3 length is 14 residues. Per the germline V gene, CDR1 is SQVTM and CDR2 is ANQGSEA.

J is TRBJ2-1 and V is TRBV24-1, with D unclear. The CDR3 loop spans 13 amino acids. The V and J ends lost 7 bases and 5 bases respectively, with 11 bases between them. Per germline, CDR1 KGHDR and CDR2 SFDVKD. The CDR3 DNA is TGTGCCACCAGCCTCGGTACCCACAATGAGCAGTTCTTC. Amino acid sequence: CATSLGTHNEQFF.

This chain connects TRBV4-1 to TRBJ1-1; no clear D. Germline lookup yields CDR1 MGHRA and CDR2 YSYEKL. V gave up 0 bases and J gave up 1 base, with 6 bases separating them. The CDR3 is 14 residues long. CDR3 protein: CASSQDFANTEAFF. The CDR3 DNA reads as TGCGCCAGCAGCCAAGATTTCGCGAACACTGAAGCTTTCTTT.

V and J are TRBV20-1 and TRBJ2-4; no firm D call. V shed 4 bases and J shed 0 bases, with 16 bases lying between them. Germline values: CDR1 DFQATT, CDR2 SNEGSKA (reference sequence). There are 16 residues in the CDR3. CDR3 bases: TGCAGTGCTAAGGGCTTCGGTGTACTAGCCAAAAACATTCAGTACTTC. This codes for CSAKGFGVLAKNIQYF.

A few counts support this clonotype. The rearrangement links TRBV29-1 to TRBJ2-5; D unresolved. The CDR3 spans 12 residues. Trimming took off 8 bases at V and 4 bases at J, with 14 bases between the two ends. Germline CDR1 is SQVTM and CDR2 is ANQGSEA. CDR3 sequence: CSSSRAVETQYF. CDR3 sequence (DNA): TGCAGCTCTTCCCGGGCCGTAGAGACCCAGTACTTC.